Following are 20 T cell receptor beta chains from one sample sequenced in a study of blood T cell repertoires in COVID-19. Clones were read by immunoSEQ multiplex PCR, and TCRdb kept only the in-frame ones, dropping some. The table shows approximately 150,000 clones, with about 92% occurring only once. Sequencing was carried out using peripheral blood. The receptors were sampled from a human donor in a cohort sampled during active COVID-19.

The V gene is TRBV2, the J gene TRBJ2-7, with D maybe TRBD2 (5 bases). The CDR3 extends over 14 amino acids. Trimming took 6 bases from V and 1 from J, leaving 13 bases between them. Germline V gene sequence: CDR1 SNHLY, CDR2 FYNNEI. In DNA form, the CDR3 reads TGTGCCAGCAGGAGGACTGATTATTCCTACGAGCAGTACTTC. This codes for CASRRTDYSYEQYF.

CDR3 amino acids: CASSSQGPLINEKLFF. The CDR3 bases are TGCGCCAGCAGCTCACAGGGTCCACTAATTAATGAAAAACTGTTTTTT. The chain is built from TRBV5-1 and TRBJ1-4; D is perhaps TRBD1 (6 bases). This CDR3 has 16 residues. The germline CDR1 and CDR2 sequences are SGHRS and YFSETQ. Deletions cut 3 bases from V and 4 bases from J, with 16 bases between.

The chain combines TRBV6-5 with TRBJ2-4, with D uncertain. The ends were cut back, 2 bases at V and 5 bases at J, with 10 bases in the middle. CDR1 and CDR2 (germline): MNHEY, SVGAGI. This CDR3 has 14 amino acids. The chain's CDR3 is CASSYGVGENIQYF. The CDR3 DNA follows: TGTGCCAGCAGTTACGGTGTTGGAGAAAACATTCAGTACTTC.

The V and J genes are TRBV27 and TRBJ1-2; D is uncertain. This CDR3 is built from 15 residues. The germline gives CDR1 MNHEY, CDR2 SMNVEV (reference sequence). Trimming took off 6 bases at V and 1 base at J, with 15 bases between the two ends. The CDR3 loop is CASSPVRESNYGYTF. CDR3 sequence (DNA): TGTGCCAGCAGCCCCGTCCGGGAAAGTAACTATGGCTACACCTTC.

In this sample, this clone turned up once. This chain uses TRBV29-1 with TRBJ2-7, with 7 nucleotides matching TRBD1. The CDR3 sequence is 14 residues long. Germline V gene data show CDR1 as SQVTM and CDR2 as ANQGSEA. With V trimmed by 5 bases and J by 3 bases, 10 bases remained unmatched. CDR3 bases: TGCAGCGTTCGTGCCCGGACAGGCAGCTACGAGCAGTACTTC. As protein: CSVRARTGSYEQYF.

The rearrangement links TRBV30 to TRBJ2-5, with D perhaps TRBD2 (7 bases). The CDR3 has 14 amino acids. The germline gives CDR1 GTSNPN, CDR2 SVGIG (reference sequence). The V end lost 0 bases, the J end lost 3 bases, and 11 bases lay between the germline ends. The chain's CDR3 is CAWSVRGGKETQYF. The DNA of the CDR3 is TGTGCCTGGAGTGTTCGCGGGGGCAAAGAGACCCAGTACTTC. Looking up the rest from reference TRBV30 and TRBJ2-5 gives the full variable domain: SQTIHQWPATLVQPVGSPLSLECTVEGTSNPNLYWYRQAAGRGLQLLFYSVGIGQISSEVPQNLSASRPQDRQFILSSKKLLLSDSGFYLCAWSVRGGKETQYFGPGTRLLVL.

This clone was recorded once. The chain combines TRBV10-1 with TRBJ2-5; TRBD1 matches 7 bases. The V and J ends lost 3 bases and 5 bases, in that order; junction bases with no gene match: 9. The CDR3 has 15 residues. The germline V gene encodes CDR1 WNHNN and CDR2 SYGVQD (reference sequence). CDR3 sequence reads: CASSDLQGLGETQYF. The CDR3 DNA sequence: TGCGCCAGCAGTGATTTACAGGGGCTGGGTGAGACCCAGTACTTC.

The rearrangement uses TRBV3-1 (or the pseudogene TRBV3-2) and TRBJ2-5, with D perhaps TRBD2 (6 bases). V gave up 4 bases and J gave up 2 bases, with 14 bases separating them. Germline assignment: CDR1 LGHDT and CDR2 YNNKEL (reference sequence). CDR3 length: 15 amino acids. In DNA form, the CDR3 reads TGTGCCAGCAGCCGAGGATTAGCGGTACAAGAGACCCAGTACTTC. The encoded protein is CASSRGLAVQETQYF.

This sequence joins TRBV28 and TRBJ2-5; 12 bases agree with TRBD2. CDR1 and CDR2 (germline): MDHEN, SYDVKM. This CDR3 is 16 amino acids long. The V segment lost 5 bases and the J segment 7 bases; nucleotides outside the gene matches: 11. CDR3 loop: CASSLAGGPLRGTQYF. CDR3 sequence (DNA): TGTGCCAGCAGTCTAGCGGGGGGGCCGCTTCGTGGGACCCAGTACTTC.

This chain connects TRBV20-1 to TRBJ2-5, with TRBD1 identical over 11 bases. After removal of 3 bases from V and 1 base from J, the junction contained 10 bases not matched to a gene. CDR1 and CDR2 (germline): DFQATT, SNEGSKA (reference sequence). CDR3 length: 17 residues. The CDR3 reads CSASPGTGGSFQETQYF. The CDR3, as DNA: TGCAGTGCTAGTCCCGGGACAGGGGGTTCCTTCCAAGAGACCCAGTACTTC.

The rearrangement joins TRBV19 to TRBJ1-3; D unclear. Germline V gene data show CDR1 as LNHDA and CDR2 as SQIVND (reference sequence). Trimming took off 2 bases at V and 0 bases at J, with 11 bases between the two ends. The CDR3 is made up of 16 amino acids. CDR3 region: CASSIPRVSSGNTIYF. The CDR3 DNA reads as TGTGCCAGTAGTATACCGCGGGTAAGCTCTGGAAACACCATATATTTT.

V is TRBV15 and J is TRBJ1-6, with 7 bases lining up with TRBD1. V dropped 4 bases and J dropped 7; count of bases not matched to a gene: 10. There are 16 residues in the CDR3. Germline V gene data show CDR1 as LNHNV and CDR2 as YYDKDF (reference sequence). CDR3: CATSTDRERRNSPLHF. CDR3 DNA sequence: TGTGCCACCAGCACCGACAGGGAGCGGCGGAATTCACCCCTCCACTTT.

A single count supports this clone. V gene TRBV11-2 combines with J gene TRBJ1-2; no reliable D call. V lost 5 bases and J 6 bases, leaving 25 bases between the germline ends. CDR1 is SGHAT, CDR2 FQNNGV, per germline. The CDR3 contains 17 residues. The CDR3 DNA is TGTGCCAGCAGCCTTACCCGGTCGGGGAATAGTAAGGATGGCTACACCTTC. Translated: CASSLTRSGNSKDGYTF.

In this sample, this clone turned up a few times. This chain joins TRBV5-3 and TRBJ1-2; 8 bases map to TRBD1. TRBV5-3 is given ORF status, its function remaining uncertain. The CDR3 is 15 residues long. The junction had 9 bases not matched to a gene; V was cut back by 1 base and J by 7 bases. CDR3 amino acids: CARSLPRGRSCGYTF. In DNA, the CDR3 is TGTGCCAGAAGCTTGCCCAGGGGGCGCTCTTGTGGCTACACCTTC.

This clone is a singleton in its sample. V gene TRBV7-9 combines with J gene TRBJ2-5, with a possible D match to TRBD2 (6 bases). CDR1 and CDR2 from the germline V gene are SEHNR and FQNEAQ (reference sequence). Trimming stripped 5 bases from V and 2 bases from J, with 12 bases between. This CDR3 is built from 14 residues. The CDR3 nucleotides are TGTGCCAGCAGCCGCGCGGGACTTCAAGAGACCCAGTACTTC. This translates into CASSRAGLQETQYF.

The chain couples TRBV4-2 to TRBJ2-1; a weak D match, TRBD1 (5 bases). The CDR3 contains 15 residues. The V and J ends lost 3 bases and 9 bases respectively, with 18 bases between them. Germline assignment: CDR1 LGHNA and CDR2 YNFKEQ. For the CDR3, the DNA is TGTGCCAGCAGCCAGGTGGCAACAAGGACAAGTGAGCAGTTCTTC. It encodes CASSQVATRTSEQFF.

A word on this clone: The sample has other DNA sequences that encode this CDR3 too. The rearrangement uses TRBV18 and TRBJ1-1; the D gene is possibly TRBD1 (5 bases). This CDR3 is built from 14 residues. Germline lookup yields CDR1 KGHSH and CDR2 LQKENI. The V and J ends lost 6 bases and 3 bases respectively, with 14 bases between them. The CDR3 DNA is TGTGCCAGCTCCCCGGGGGGTAGGGACACTGAAGCTTTCTTT. This encodes CASSPGGRDTEAFF. Complete variable domain (other parts from reference TRBV18 and TRBJ1-1): NAGVMQNPRHLVRRRGQEARLRCSPMKGHSHVYWYRQLPEEGLKFMVYLQKENIIDESGMPKERFSAEFPKEGPSILRIQQVVRGDSAAYFCASSPGGRDTEAFFGQGTRLTVV.

The chain joins TRBV7-9 to TRBJ1-4, with D possibly being TRBD1 (6 bases). This CDR3 is built from 16 residues. Per the germline V gene, CDR1 is SEHNR and CDR2 is FQNEAQ (reference sequence). The ends were cut back, 7 bases at V and 8 bases at J, with 23 bases in the middle. CDR3 in amino acids: CASIIGGGRGDEKLFF. CDR3 in DNA: TGTGCCAGCATTATTGGCGGGGGGCGCGGTGACGAAAAACTGTTTTTT.

The genes are TRBV7-3 and TRBJ2-3; 12 bases are shared with TRBD1. This CDR3 comprises 16 residues. The J segment lost 1 base and the V segment lost 5 bases, leaving 4 bases of the junction unmatched. Germline CDR1 reads SGHTA; CDR2 reads FQGTGA. The DNA of the CDR3 is TGTGCCAGCAGCCCAGGGACAGGGGGCGGCACAGATACGCAGTATTTT. Protein: CASSPGTGGGTDTQYF.

The chain couples TRBV9 to TRBJ2-1; perhaps TRBD2 as D (5 bases). CDR3 size: 16 residues. V lost 0 bases and J lost 7, with 17 bases in between. In germline, CDR1 is SGDLS, CDR2 YYNGEE. The CDR3 spells CASSVVSEGLLNEQFF. Written as DNA, the CDR3 is TGTGCCAGCAGCGTAGTTTCCGAGGGCCTACTGAATGAGCAGTTCTTC.